This T cell receptor (beta chain) was sequenced for a study of CXCR3-negative and CXCR3-positive naive CD8 T cells. Findings of the study overall: For naive cells, CXCR3-negative and CXCR3-positive subsets had similar TRBV-TRBJ usage; for memory cells, usage differed.

UMI-labeled 5' RACE yielded the TRB cDNA libraries. TCRdb reprocessed the 5' RACE reads, with one entry per CDR3 protein and no DNA. The sample has a few thousand distinct CDR3 sequences. This CDR3 comprises 15 residues. CDR1 and CDR2 (germline): LGHNA, YSLEER. As to this clonotype: Antigen: not known.

The sample was naive CXCR3- CD8+ T cells from blood. Subset defined: CD45RO-CCR7+CD27+CD95- naive CD8+ T cells lacking CXCR3 (TNR3-). The rearrangement joins TRBV4-3 to TRBJ2-1. This TCR was sampled from a human donor in good health. Some clones in this sample may be carry-over from other donors' samples. The CDR3 here is CASSQDSGRANEQFF.